Sequencing of this TCR beta chain was carried out in a study of beta chain features in type 1 diabetes. Whole-study findings and limits: Across patients, naive, central memory and Treg TCRB repertoires exhibited apparently greater similarity than was observed across healthy donors.

The germline V gene has CDR1 SGHTA and CDR2 FQGNSA. The CDR3 sequence is 16 residues long. V lost 6 bases, J lost 1 base, and 18 bases lay in between. Sequencing targeted expressed TCRB transcripts, as all isolated RNA had been reverse transcribed. Mean read depth for naive, central memory and regulatory T cell samples was some 3.8 million reads. The repertoire was sequenced with immunoSEQ multiplex PCR; TCRdb's copy has only in-frame clones and lacks some. The sample records hundreds of thousands of clones, 15% being singletons. Turning to this clone: Its antigen is not known.

This TCR derives from a man in his late teens or twenties in good health. The V call is TRBV7-2, the J call TRBJ1-2; tentatively, D is TRBD1 (5 bases). Sequenced: naive CD4+ T cells from blood. The CDR3 is CASSSSQGSGNYGYTF. The CDR3, as DNA: TGTGCCAGCAGTTCAAGCCAGGGAAGCGGTAACTATGGCTACACCTTC.